Below are 9 T cell receptor beta chains sequenced from a single sample in a study of brain metastases from non-small cell lung cancer. The table came from immunoSEQ multiplex PCR; TCRdb's copy has only in-frame clones and leaves some out. The top ten clones hold 7.5% to 9.5% of a sample with some 4,700 clones, approximately 83% of them seen once. Sequenced material: primary lung tumor tissue. All receptors come from a donor aged 40 or over with non-small cell lung cancer.

The chain carries TRBV2 and TRBJ1-3; no firm D call. Germline CDR1 and CDR2: SNHLY and FYNNEI. The CDR3 runs to 16 residues. V was shortened by 0 bases and J by 4 bases, with 13 bases between the two germline ends. The CDR3 sequence: CASSEALAGLGNTIYF. CDR3 nucleotide sequence: TGTGCCAGCAGTGAAGCCCTGGCGGGTTTGGGAAACACCATATATTTT.

This clone was detected a few times. The V call is TRBV7-8, the J call TRBJ2-3; 7 nucleotides agree with TRBD2. There are 15 residues in the CDR3. J lost 5 bases, V lost 1 base, and 6 bases had no gene match. Germline CDR1 and CDR2: SGHVS and FQNEAQ. The CDR3 bases are TGTGCCAGCAGCTTAGGGCTAGCGGTCCAAGATACGCAGTATTTT. This gives the protein CASSLGLAVQDTQYF.

This clone was recorded only once. The chain links TRBV19 to TRBJ2-2; D may correspond to TRBD1 or TRBD2 (6 bases each). V was clipped by 5 bases and J by 6 bases, with 19 bases between them. The CDR3 extends over 16 amino acids. CDR1 and CDR2 from the germline V gene are LNHDA and SQIVND (reference sequence). CDR3 sequence reads: CASSPIYGGEAGELFF. The CDR3 DNA reads TGTGCCAGTAGTCCCATTTACGGGGGCGAGGCCGGGGAGCTGTTTTTT.

The chain recombines TRBV5-1 with TRBJ1-2; possible D gene TRBD1, 5 bases. V dropped 4 bases and J dropped 5 bases, with 9 bases sitting between them. This CDR3 region has 12 residues. Germline-derived CDR1 and CDR2 are SGHRS and YFSETQ. CDR3 in amino acids: CASSPGTYGYTF. The CDR3 nucleotides read TGCGCCAGCAGCCCGGGGACTTATGGCTACACCTTC. Full variable domain (rest looked up from reference TRBV5-1 and TRBJ1-2): KAGVTQTPRYLIKTRGQQVTLSCSPISGHRSVSWYQQTPGQGLQFLFEYFSETQRNKGNFPGRFSGRQFSNSRSEMNVSTLELGDSALYLCASSPGTYGYTFGSGTRLTVV.

This sequence joins TRBV4-3 and TRBJ2-1; 9 nucleotides align to TRBD2. Germline loops: CDR1 LGHNA, CDR2 YSLEER. The V and J ends lost 1 base and 5 bases, in that order; junction bases with no gene match: 6. The CDR3 has 16 residues. The CDR3 spells CASSQASSGTDNEQFF. The CDR3 DNA is TGCGCCAGCAGCCAAGCCTCTAGCGGGACCGACAATGAGCAGTTCTTC.

The chain is built from TRBV18 and TRBJ2-5; D gene ambiguous. The V end lost 2 bases, the J end lost 3 bases, and 4 bases lay between the germline ends. This CDR3 region has 12 residues. Per germline, CDR1 KGHSH and CDR2 LQKENI. As DNA, the CDR3 is TGTGCCAGCTCACCAAGGGAAGAGACCCAGTACTTC. This sequence encodes CASSPREETQYF.

This rearrangement joins TRBV7-2 to TRBJ1-5; TRBD1 is a possible D gene (6 bases). The germline V and J ends were trimmed by 6 bases and 0 bases, with 12 bases remaining between them. The germline gives CDR1 SGHTA, CDR2 FQGNSA. CDR3 length equals 15 residues. CDR3 residues: CASSQGPYSNQPQHF. CDR3 coding DNA: TGTGCCAGCAGTCAGGGGCCTTATAGCAATCAGCCCCAGCATTTT. Complete variable domain (other parts from reference TRBV7-2 and TRBJ1-5): GAGVSQSPSNKVTEKGKDVELRCDPISGHTALYWYRQSLGQGLEFLIYFQGNSAPDKSGLPSDRFSAERTGGSVSTLTIQRTQQEDSAVYLCASSQGPYSNQPQHFGDGTRLSIL.

This clone came up once. This chain joins TRBV10-2 and TRBJ2-5, with D possibly being TRBD2 (8 bases). The germline V and J ends were trimmed by 11 bases and 2 bases, with 24 bases remaining between them. Per the germline V gene, CDR1 is WSHSY and CDR2 is SAAADI. CDR3 length: 16 residues. CDR3: CARREGAGGGQETQYF. CDR3 nucleotides: TGCGCCCGCCGGGAGGGGGCAGGGGGGGGACAAGAGACCCAGTACTTC.

The rearrangement uses TRBV1 and TRBJ1-1; the D call in the table, TRBD1, was not verified against the DNA. TRBV1 is annotated as a pseudogene. The CDR3 has 16 residues. CDR3 sequence (DNA): TGCACCAGCAGCCACCCTAAGCAACAGTTTAACACTGAAGCTTTCTTT. Protein product: CTSSHPKQQFNTEAFF.